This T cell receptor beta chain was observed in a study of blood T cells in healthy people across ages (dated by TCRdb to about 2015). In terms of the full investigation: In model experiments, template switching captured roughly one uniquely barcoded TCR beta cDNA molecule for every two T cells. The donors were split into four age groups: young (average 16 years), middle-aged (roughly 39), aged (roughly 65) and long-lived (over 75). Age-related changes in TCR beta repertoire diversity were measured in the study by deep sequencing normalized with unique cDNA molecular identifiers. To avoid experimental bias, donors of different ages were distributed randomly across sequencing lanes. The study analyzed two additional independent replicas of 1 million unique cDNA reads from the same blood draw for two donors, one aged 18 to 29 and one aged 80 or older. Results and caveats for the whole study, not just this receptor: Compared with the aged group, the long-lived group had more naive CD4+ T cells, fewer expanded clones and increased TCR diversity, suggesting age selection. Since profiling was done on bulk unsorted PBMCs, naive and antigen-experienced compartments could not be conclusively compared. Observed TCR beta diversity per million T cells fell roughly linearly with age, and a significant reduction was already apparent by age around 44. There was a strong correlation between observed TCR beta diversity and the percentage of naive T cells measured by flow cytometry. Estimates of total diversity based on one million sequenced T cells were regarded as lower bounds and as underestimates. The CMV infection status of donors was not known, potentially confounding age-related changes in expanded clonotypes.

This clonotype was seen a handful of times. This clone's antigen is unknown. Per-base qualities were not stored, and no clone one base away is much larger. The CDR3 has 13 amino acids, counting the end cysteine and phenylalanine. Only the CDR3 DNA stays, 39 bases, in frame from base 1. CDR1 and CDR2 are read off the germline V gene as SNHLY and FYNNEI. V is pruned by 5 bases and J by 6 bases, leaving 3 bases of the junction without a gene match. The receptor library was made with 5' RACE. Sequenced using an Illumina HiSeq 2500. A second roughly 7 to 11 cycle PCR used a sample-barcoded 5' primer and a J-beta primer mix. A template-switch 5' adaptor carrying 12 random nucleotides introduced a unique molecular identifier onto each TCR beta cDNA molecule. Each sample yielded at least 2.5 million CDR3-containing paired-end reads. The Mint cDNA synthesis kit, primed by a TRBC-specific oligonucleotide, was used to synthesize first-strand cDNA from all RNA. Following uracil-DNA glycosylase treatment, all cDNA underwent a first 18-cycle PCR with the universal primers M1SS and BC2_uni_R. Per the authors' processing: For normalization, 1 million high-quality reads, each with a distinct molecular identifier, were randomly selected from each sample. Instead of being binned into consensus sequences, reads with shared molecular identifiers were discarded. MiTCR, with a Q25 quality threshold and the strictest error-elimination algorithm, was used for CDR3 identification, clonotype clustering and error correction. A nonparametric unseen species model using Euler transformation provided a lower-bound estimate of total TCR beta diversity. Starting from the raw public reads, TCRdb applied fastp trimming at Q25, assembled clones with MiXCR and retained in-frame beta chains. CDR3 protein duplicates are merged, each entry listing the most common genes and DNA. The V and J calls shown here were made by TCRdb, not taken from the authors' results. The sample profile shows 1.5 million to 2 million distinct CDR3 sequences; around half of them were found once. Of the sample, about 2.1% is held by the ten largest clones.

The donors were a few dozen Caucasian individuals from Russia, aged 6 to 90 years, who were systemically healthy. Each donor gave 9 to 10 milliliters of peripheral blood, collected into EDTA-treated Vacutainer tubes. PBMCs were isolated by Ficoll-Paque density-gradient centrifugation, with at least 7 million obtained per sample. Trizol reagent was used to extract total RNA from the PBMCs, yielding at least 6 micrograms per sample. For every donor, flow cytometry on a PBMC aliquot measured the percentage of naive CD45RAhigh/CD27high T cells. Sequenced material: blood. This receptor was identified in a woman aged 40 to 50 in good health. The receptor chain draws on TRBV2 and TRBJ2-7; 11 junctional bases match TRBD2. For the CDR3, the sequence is CASSRTSGSEQYF. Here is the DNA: TGTGCCAGCAGTAGGACTAGCGGGTCCGAGCAGTACTTC. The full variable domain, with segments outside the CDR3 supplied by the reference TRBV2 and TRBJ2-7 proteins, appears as EPEVTQTPSHQVTQMGQEVILRCVPISNHLYFYWYRQILGQKVEFLVSFYNNEISEKSEIFDDQFSVERPDGSNFTLKIRSTKLEDSAMYFCASSRTSGSEQYFGPGTRLTVT.